A selection of T cell receptor beta chains follows, all from one sample in a study of cytomegalovirus exposure and HLA in healthy donors. Sequencing was performed with immunoSEQ multiplex PCR; in TCRdb, only in-frame clones are kept and a portion is missing. The repertoire includes fewer than 200,000 clones, just under 80% of them detected once, and roughly 1.3% sits in the top ten. Material: PBMCs. The receptors come from a woman in her forties or fifties in good health and CMV-seronegative. Both conserved end residues are part of each CDR3. D genes are given only for firm matches. Where a row states a size, it is once, few, many or the class of an expanded clone; other rows omit it.

j_gene,abundance,v_gene,d_gene,CDR3nt,CDR3aa
TRBJ2-7,.,TRBV7-3,TRBD2,TGTGCCAGCAGCTTCGGCGCGGGGGGCGCGTACGAGCAGTACTTC,CASSFGAGGAYEQYF
TRBJ2-1,.,TRBV28,TRBD2,TGTGCCAGCAGGGGAGCGGGAGGGCTTACTGAGCAGTTCTTC,CASRGAGGLTEQFF
TRBJ2-7,.,TRBV6-6,TRBD1,TGTGCCAGTTGGACAGGGGCCCTCGAGCAGTACTTC,CASWTGALEQYF
TRBJ1-1,.,TRBV6-5,.,TGTGCCAGCAGAAAAATGGGGGGCACTGAAGCTTTCTTT,CASRKMGGTEAFF
TRBJ1-2,.,TRBV28,.,TGTGCCAGCAGGACTCCGGGGGGCTACACCTTC,CASRTPGGYTF
TRBJ2-3,.,TRBV29-1,TRBD1,TGCAGCGTTGTGGTCAGGGGGATTAGCACAGATACGCAGTATTTT,CSVVVRGISTDTQYF
TRBJ1-1,.,TRBV28,.,TGTGCCAGCAGTTTCCACCCCTCCTCAGACAGGAACACTGAAGCTTTCTTT,CASSFHPSSDRNTEAFF
TRBJ1-3,.,TRBV28,.,TGTGCCAGCAGTTTTCTCGCTGGAAACACCATATATTTT,CASSFLAGNTIYF
TRBJ2-2,once,TRBV5-1,.,TGCGCCAGCAGCTTGGGGGCATCGCCCGACACCGGGGAGCTGTTTTTT,CASSLGASPDTGELFF
TRBJ2-7,.,TRBV9,TRBD2,TGTGCCAGCAGCGCACGGGGGGACTCCTACGAGCAGTACTTC,CASSARGDSYEQYF
TRBJ2-5,.,TRBV5-6,.,TGTGCCAGCAGCTGGAGGGGGCTCGAGACCCAGTACTTC,CASSWRGLETQYF
TRBJ2-5,.,TRBV7-3,TRBD2,TGTGCCAGCAGGAGTAGCGGGAGGGCCCCCGAGACCCAGTACTTC,CASRSSGRAPETQYF
TRBJ1-5,few,TRBV10-1,.,TGCGCCAGCAGTGAGCTATTGGGGGGTGGGCCCCAGCATTTT,CASSELLGGGPQHF
TRBJ2-7,.,TRBV27,.,TGTGCCAGCAGTTTATTGGCGGGAAGCCTGCCCTACGAGCAGTACTTC,CASSLLAGSLPYEQYF
TRBJ1-6,.,TRBV9,.,TGTGCCAGCAGCGTAGGGGACACAGATTCACCCCTCCACTTT,CASSVGDTDSPLHF
TRBJ2-1,.,TRBV5-6,.,TGTGCCAGCAGCCGGGACTTTTACAATGAGCAGTTCTTC,CASSRDFYNEQFF
TRBJ1-4,.,TRBV9,.,TGTGCCAGCAGCTCCCCCAGCACGCTACAGGTCGAGAATGAAAAACTGTTTTTT,CASSSPSTLQVENEKLFF
TRBJ2-7,once,TRBV9,TRBD1,TGTGCCAGCAGCCATGGACAGGAGGTCACCTACGAGCAGTACTTC,CASSHGQEVTYEQYF
TRBJ2-7,.,TRBV2,.,TGTGCCAGCAGGTCAGACGGAAAAGGGGGTTACGAGCAGTACTTC,CASRSDGKGGYEQYF
TRBJ2-3,.,TRBV6-6,TRBD1,TGTGCCAGCAGTTTTCCGGGACAGGGGAAAGATACGCAGTATTTT,CASSFPGQGKDTQYF
TRBJ2-3,few,TRBV7-8,TRBD2,TGTGCCAGCAGCTTAGTCCGGACTAGCGAAGGGTCAGATACGCAGTATTTT,CASSLVRTSEGSDTQYF
TRBJ2-7,.,TRBV11-1,TRBD2,TGTGCCAGCAGCTTAGGGGGCGGGAGTTGGGAGCAGTACTTC,CASSLGGGSWEQYF
TRBJ1-2,once,TRBV7-2,.,TGTGCCAGCAGCTTACTCCGTGGCTACACCTTC,CASSLLRGYTF
TRBJ2-1,once,TRBV10-3,TRBD2,TGTGCCATCATTAGGGACCTAGCGGGGACCAATGAGCAGTTCTTC,CAIIRDLAGTNEQFF
TRBJ2-5,.,TRBV18,.,TGTGCCAGCTCACCCCTCCAAGAGACCCAGTACTTC,CASSPLQETQYF
TRBJ2-5,.,TRBV7-9,TRBD2,TGTGCCAGCAGGCAAGGGACTAGCGGGAGAGGGACCCAGTACTTC,CASRQGTSGRGTQYF
TRBJ1-3,.,TRBV5-4,.,TGTGCCAGCAGCTGGGGGGGGCTGACAGGAAACACCATATATTTT,CASSWGGLTGNTIYF
TRBJ2-3,.,TRBV2,TRBD2,TGTGCCAGCAGTCCGACTAGCGGCTTCACAGATACGCAGTATTTT,CASSPTSGFTDTQYF
TRBJ2-7,.,TRBV27,TRBD2,TGTGCCAGCAGCCCGGGGAGCGGGAGGTACGAGCAGTACTTC,CASSPGSGRYEQYF
TRBJ1-3,.,TRBV5-4,TRBD1,TGTGCCAGCAGCTGGACAGGCGCCTCTGGAAACACCATATATTTT,CASSWTGASGNTIYF
TRBJ2-1,.,TRBV9,TRBD2,TGTGCCAGCAGCGAGGCGGGAGACCTCTACAATGAGCAGTTCTTC,CASSEAGDLYNEQFF
TRBJ1-4,few,TRBV10-2,TRBD1,TGCGCCAGCAGTGACGAACAGGGGACAGCAACTAATGAAAAACTGTTTTTT,CASSDEQGTATNEKLFF
TRBJ2-5,.,TRBV28,TRBD1,TGTGCCAGCAGCCGGGGACAGCAAGAGACCCAGTACTTC,CASSRGQQETQYF
TRBJ2-5,.,TRBV27,TRBD2,TGTGCCAGCAGCGGTCTAAGCGGGAGACGCTTCGAGGAGCAGTACTTC,CASSGLSGRRFEEQYF
TRBJ2-7,.,TRBV10-1,TRBD1,TGCGCCAGCAGTATGTGGGCAGGGGGCTACGAGCAGTACTTC,CASSMWAGGYEQYF